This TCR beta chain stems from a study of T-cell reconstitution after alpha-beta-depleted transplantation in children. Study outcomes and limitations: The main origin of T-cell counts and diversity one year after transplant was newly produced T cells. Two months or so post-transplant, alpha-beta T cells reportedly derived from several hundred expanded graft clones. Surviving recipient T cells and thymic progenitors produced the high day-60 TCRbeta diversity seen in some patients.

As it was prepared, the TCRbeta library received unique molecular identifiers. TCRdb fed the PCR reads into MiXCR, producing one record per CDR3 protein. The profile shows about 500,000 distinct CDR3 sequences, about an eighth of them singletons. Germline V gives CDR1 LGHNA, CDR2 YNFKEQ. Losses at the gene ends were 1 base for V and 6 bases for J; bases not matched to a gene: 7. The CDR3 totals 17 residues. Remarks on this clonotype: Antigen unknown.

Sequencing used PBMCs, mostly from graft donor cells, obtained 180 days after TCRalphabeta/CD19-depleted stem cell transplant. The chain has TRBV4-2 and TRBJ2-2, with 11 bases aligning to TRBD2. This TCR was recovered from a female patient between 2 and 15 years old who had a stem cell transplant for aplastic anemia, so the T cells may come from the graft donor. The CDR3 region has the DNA TGTGCCAGCAGCCAAGTTGTTAGCGGGAGGGCCTCCGGGGAGCTGTTTTTT. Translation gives CASSQVVSGRASGELFF.